Listed below are T cell receptor beta chains from one sample, sequenced in a study of T-cell reconstitution after alpha-beta-depleted transplantation in children. TCRdb re-analysed the PCR reads in MiXCR, keeping a single row per CDR3 protein. The sample carries 45,000 to 55,000 distinct CDR3 sequences, about 9.3% recorded once. The material was PBMCs, mostly from graft donor cells, obtained 60 days after TCRalphabeta/CD19-depleted stem cell transplant. Receptors originate from a male patient aged 2-9 years who had a stem cell transplant for chronic granulomatous disease, so the T cells may come from the graft donor. Each CDR3 is given with its conserved first and last residue. A D gene is named only where the DNA matches it firmly. Rows give clone size only sometimes, using once, few, many, or a class for an expanded clone.

clone_size: many; v_call: TRBV28; j_call: TRBJ2-7; d_call: .; cdr3_nt: TGTGCCAGCAGTTCCCTCCCACGGGGCTATTGGGAGCAGTACTTC; cdr3_aa: CASSSLPRGYWEQYF
clone_size: few; v_call: TRBV4-3; j_call: TRBJ2-1; d_call: TRBD2; cdr3_nt: TGCGCCAGCAGCCAATTTCTAGCGGAACCTTACAATGAGCAGTTCTTC; cdr3_aa: CASSQFLAEPYNEQFF
clone_size: many; v_call: TRBV7-9; j_call: TRBJ2-7; d_call: TRBD1; cdr3_nt: TGTGCCAGCTCTCTACAGGGGAACACCTACGAGCAGTACTTC; cdr3_aa: CASSLQGNTYEQYF
clone_size: few; v_call: TRBV13; j_call: TRBJ2-7; d_call: .; cdr3_nt: TGTGCCAGCAGCCGTACCCCCTATTGGACGAAAAAGGGGGAGCAGTACTTC; cdr3_aa: CASSRTPYWTKKGEQYF
clone_size: many; v_call: TRBV5-1; j_call: TRBJ2-5; d_call: .; cdr3_nt: TGCGCCAGCAGCTTGGGGATCCGGGACACAGTCGGGGAGACCCAGTACTTC; cdr3_aa: CASSLGIRDTVGETQYF
clone_size: many; v_call: TRBV7-2; j_call: TRBJ2-1; d_call: .; cdr3_nt: TGTGCCAGCAGCCCGACGTTAGCGGACCATGAGCAGTTCTTC; cdr3_aa: CASSPTLADHEQFF
clone_size: many; v_call: TRBV28; j_call: TRBJ2-5; d_call: TRBD1; cdr3_nt: TGTGCCAGCAGTTTTATGGGACAGGGTATTCGAGAGACCCAGTACTTC; cdr3_aa: CASSFMGQGIRETQYF
clone_size: many; v_call: TRBV10-3; j_call: TRBJ2-5; d_call: .; cdr3_nt: TGTGCCATCAGTGAGCCCGGGACATCCGTTCTCCAGTACTTC; cdr3_aa: CAISEPGTSVLQYF
clone_size: .; v_call: TRBV18; j_call: TRBJ1-2; d_call: .; cdr3_nt: TGTGCCAGCTCACCAAGGCAGGACGACTATGGCTACACCTTC; cdr3_aa: CASSPRQDDYGYTF
clone_size: many; v_call: TRBV29-1; j_call: TRBJ1-2; d_call: TRBD1; cdr3_nt: TGCAGCGTCTACGGGACAGAGACTAACTATGGCTACACCTTC; cdr3_aa: CSVYGTETNYGYTF
clone_size: many; v_call: TRBV4-1; j_call: TRBJ2-7; d_call: TRBD2; cdr3_nt: TGCGCCAGCAGCCAAGTCCCGGGACTAGCGTCTTACGAGCAGTACTTC; cdr3_aa: CASSQVPGLASYEQYF
clone_size: many; v_call: TRBV6-2/TRBV6-3; j_call: TRBJ2-7; d_call: TRBD1; cdr3_nt: TGTGCCAGCAGCCTACAGGGGTGGAACGAGCAGTACTTC; cdr3_aa: CASSLQGWNEQYF
clone_size: many; v_call: TRBV9; j_call: TRBJ2-7; d_call: TRBD2; cdr3_nt: TGTGCCAGCAGCAGACTAGCGGGACCGACCTACGAGCAGTACTTC; cdr3_aa: CASSRLAGPTYEQYF
clone_size: many; v_call: TRBV7-2; j_call: TRBJ2-2; d_call: TRBD1; cdr3_nt: TGTGCCAGCACCAGGGGGCAGACCGGGGAGCTGTTTTTT; cdr3_aa: CASTRGQTGELFF
clone_size: many; v_call: TRBV4-2; j_call: TRBJ2-2; d_call: .; cdr3_nt: TGTGCCAGCAGCCAAGTTGGATCTCTCACCGGGGAGCTGTTTTTT; cdr3_aa: CASSQVGSLTGELFF
clone_size: many; v_call: TRBV28; j_call: TRBJ2-7; d_call: TRBD2; cdr3_nt: TGTGCCAGCAGTCCACAACTAGCGGGAGCCTACGAGCAGTACTTC; cdr3_aa: CASSPQLAGAYEQYF
clone_size: medium-sized; v_call: TRBV20-1; j_call: TRBJ2-7; d_call: TRBD2; cdr3_nt: TGCAGTGCTAGAGATCCAAAGGGAGGGCGCTACGAGCAGTACTTC; cdr3_aa: CSARDPKGGRYEQYF
clone_size: few; v_call: TRBV20-1; j_call: TRBJ2-7; d_call: TRBD1; cdr3_nt: TGCAGTGCTAACGGGGACAGCTCCTACGAGCAGTACTTC; cdr3_aa: CSANGDSSYEQYF
clone_size: many; v_call: TRBV7-2; j_call: TRBJ1-1; d_call: .; cdr3_nt: TGTGCCAGCAGCTCGGACCACGGATCCGGGACTGAAGCTTTCTTT; cdr3_aa: CASSSDHGSGTEAFF